The rows below give T cell receptor beta chains drawn from one sample of a study of cytomegalovirus exposure and HLA in healthy donors. Sequencing used immunoSEQ multiplex PCR; TCRdb keeps in-frame clones, though not all of them. Here the sample spans 150,000 to 200,000 clones, 81% being singletons. What was sequenced was PBMCs. Receptor source: a man in his forties in good health and CMV-seropositive. The CDR3 runs from the conserved cysteine through the conserved F or W. A D gene is named only where the DNA matches it firmly. Part of the rows lack a size; the others show once, few, many or a class for expanded clones.

v_call: TRBV27; j_call: TRBJ2-3; clone_size: few; d_call: TRBD2; cdr3_aa: CASSLREESTDTQYF; cdr3_nt: TGTGCCAGCAGTTTGCGGGAGGAAAGCACAGATACGCAGTATTTT
v_call: TRBV13; j_call: TRBJ2-7; clone_size: -; d_call: -; cdr3_aa: CASSLGAGYSYEQYF; cdr3_nt: TGTGCCAGCAGCTTAGGGGCGGGGTACTCCTACGAGCAGTACTTC
v_call: TRBV5-1; j_call: TRBJ2-7; clone_size: -; d_call: -; cdr3_aa: CASSLEGRQGSYEQYF; cdr3_nt: TGCGCCAGCAGCTTGGAGGGTCGGCAGGGCTCCTACGAGCAGTACTTC
v_call: TRBV6-1; j_call: TRBJ1-5; clone_size: -; d_call: -; cdr3_aa: CASFRSGSFGQPQHF; cdr3_nt: TGTGCCAGCTTCCGCAGCGGTAGCTTTGGTCAGCCCCAGCATTTT
v_call: TRBV2; j_call: TRBJ2-5; clone_size: -; d_call: -; cdr3_aa: CASRAGAAEETQYF; cdr3_nt: TGTGCCAGCAGGGCAGGGGCGGCGGAAGAGACCCAGTACTTC
v_call: TRBV28; j_call: TRBJ1-1; clone_size: -; d_call: TRBD1; cdr3_aa: CASSLSGGRTEAFF; cdr3_nt: TGTGCCAGCAGTTTATCAGGGGGGAGGACTGAAGCTTTCTTT
v_call: TRBV27; j_call: TRBJ2-2; clone_size: few; d_call: -; cdr3_aa: CASSLEGRYTGELFF; cdr3_nt: TGTGCCAGCAGTTTAGAAGGGAGGTACACCGGGGAGCTGTTTTTT
v_call: TRBV18; j_call: TRBJ2-7; clone_size: -; d_call: TRBD2; cdr3_aa: CASSPPGLAGEGGEQYF; cdr3_nt: TGTGCCAGCTCACCGCCGGGACTAGCGGGAGAGGGAGGCGAGCAGTACTTC
v_call: TRBV6-5; j_call: TRBJ2-5; clone_size: -; d_call: TRBD2; cdr3_aa: CAARGRGGRETQYF; cdr3_nt: TGTGCCGCCAGAGGACGGGGGGGCCGGGAGACCCAGTACTTC
v_call: TRBV7-3; j_call: TRBJ1-1; clone_size: -; d_call: -; cdr3_aa: CASSYMSNTEAFF; cdr3_nt: TGTGCCAGCAGCTACATGTCAAACACTGAAGCTTTCTTT
v_call: TRBV5-8; j_call: TRBJ2-2; clone_size: -; d_call: TRBD2; cdr3_aa: CASSPRLAGTGELFF; cdr3_nt: TGTGCCAGCAGCCCGCGGCTAGCGGGGACCGGGGAGCTGTTTTTT
v_call: TRBV28; j_call: TRBJ2-2; clone_size: -; d_call: TRBD1; cdr3_aa: CASGTGVSTGELFF; cdr3_nt: TGTGCCAGCGGAACAGGGGTGAGCACCGGGGAGCTGTTTTTT
v_call: TRBV10-1; j_call: TRBJ2-2; clone_size: -; d_call: TRBD2; cdr3_aa: CASGGSGSIGDTGELFF; cdr3_nt: TGCGCCAGCGGTGGTAGCGGGAGTATCGGGGACACCGGGGAGCTGTTTTTT
v_call: TRBV15; j_call: TRBJ2-5; clone_size: few; d_call: TRBD2; cdr3_aa: CATSRERGGALETQYF; cdr3_nt: TGTGCCACCAGCAGAGAACGGGGGGGGGCGCTTGAGACCCAGTACTTC
v_call: TRBV5-4; j_call: TRBJ1-2; clone_size: -; d_call: TRBD1; cdr3_aa: CASSLGKQGKDYGYTF; cdr3_nt: TGTGCCAGCAGCTTAGGGAAACAGGGGAAAGACTATGGCTACACCTTC
v_call: TRBV18; j_call: TRBJ2-7; clone_size: -; d_call: TRBD1; cdr3_aa: CASSPDGTAYEQYF; cdr3_nt: TGTGCCAGCTCACCGGACGGGACAGCTTACGAGCAGTACTTC
v_call: TRBV7-9; j_call: TRBJ2-4; clone_size: -; d_call: -; cdr3_aa: CASSLRAGKIQYF; cdr3_nt: TGTGCCAGCAGCTTAAGAGCAGGGAAGATTCAGTACTTC
v_call: TRBV5-4; j_call: TRBJ2-1; clone_size: -; d_call: -; cdr3_aa: CASSLLGARYYNEQFF; cdr3_nt: TGTGCCAGCAGCTTGTTAGGGGCGAGATATTACAATGAGCAGTTCTTC
v_call: TRBV6-5; j_call: TRBJ2-3; clone_size: -; d_call: -; cdr3_aa: CASRTLQQGADTQYF; cdr3_nt: TGTGCCAGCAGAACCCTCCAACAGGGCGCGGATACGCAGTATTTT
v_call: TRBV27; j_call: TRBJ2-7; clone_size: -; d_call: TRBD1; cdr3_aa: CASSFRGQGVLAGTYEQYF; cdr3_nt: TGTGCCAGCAGTTTCAGGGGACAGGGGGTATTAGCGGGTACCTACGAGCAGTACTTC
v_call: TRBV4-1; j_call: TRBJ2-1; clone_size: -; d_call: -; cdr3_aa: CASSQETGGNNEQFF; cdr3_nt: TGCGCCAGCAGCCAAGAGACCGGGGGTAACAATGAGCAGTTCTTC
v_call: TRBV7-2; j_call: TRBJ2-7; clone_size: -; d_call: TRBD1; cdr3_aa: CASSQGQGTHYEQYF; cdr3_nt: TGTGCCAGCAGCCAAGGACAGGGAACTCACTACGAGCAGTACTTC
v_call: TRBV4-2; j_call: TRBJ2-4; clone_size: -; d_call: TRBD2; cdr3_aa: CASSQFGGSLIQYF; cdr3_nt: TGTGCCAGCAGCCAGTTCGGGGGGTCCCTCATTCAGTACTTC
v_call: TRBV7-9; j_call: TRBJ2-3; clone_size: -; d_call: -; cdr3_aa: CAMQEFTSTDTQYF; cdr3_nt: TGTGCCATGCAGGAATTCACTAGCACAGATACGCAGTATTTT
v_call: TRBV12-2; j_call: TRBJ2-2; clone_size: -; d_call: -; cdr3_aa: CASRLSFDGSPNTGELFF; cdr3_nt: TGTGCAAGTCGCTTATCCTTTGACGGGAGCCCAAACACCGGGGAGCTGTTTTTT
v_call: TRBV7-9; j_call: TRBJ2-7; clone_size: once; d_call: TRBD1; cdr3_aa: CASSLGDRDYEQYF; cdr3_nt: TGTGCCAGCAGCTTAGGGGACAGGGACTACGAGCAGTACTTC
v_call: TRBV7-2; j_call: TRBJ2-7; clone_size: -; d_call: -; cdr3_aa: CASSWERDTTYEQYF; cdr3_nt: TGTGCCAGCAGTTGGGAAAGGGACACTACCTACGAGCAGTACTTC
v_call: TRBV6-5; j_call: TRBJ2-2; clone_size: -; d_call: TRBD1; cdr3_aa: CASIDRGGTGELFF; cdr3_nt: TGCGCCAGCATAGACAGGGGGGGCACCGGGGAGCTGTTTTTT
v_call: TRBV2; j_call: TRBJ2-7; clone_size: -; d_call: TRBD1; cdr3_aa: CASSGDRGSSYEQYF; cdr3_nt: TGTGCCAGCAGCGGGGACAGGGGGAGCTCCTACGAGCAGTACTTC
v_call: TRBV19; j_call: TRBJ2-7; clone_size: -; d_call: -; cdr3_aa: CASSFPGYEQYF; cdr3_nt: TGTGCCAGTAGTTTCCCGGGGTACGAGCAGTACTTC
v_call: TRBV19; j_call: TRBJ2-7; clone_size: few; d_call: -; cdr3_aa: CASSNRDNSYEQYF; cdr3_nt: TGTGCCAGTAGTAACCGGGACAACTCCTACGAGCAGTACTTC
v_call: TRBV7-6; j_call: TRBJ2-5; clone_size: -; d_call: -; cdr3_aa: CASSSYGVTGETQYF; cdr3_nt: TGTGCCAGCAGCTCCTACGGGGTTACGGGAGAGACCCAGTACTTC
v_call: TRBV21-1; j_call: TRBJ2-5; clone_size: -; d_call: -; cdr3_aa: CASSRGQKETQYF; cdr3_nt: TGTGCCAGCAGCCGGGGACAGAAAGAGACCCAGTACTTC
v_call: TRBV29-1; j_call: TRBJ2-1; clone_size: once; d_call: TRBD1; cdr3_aa: CSVQFRGPKYNEQFF; cdr3_nt: TGCAGCGTGCAATTCAGGGGGCCAAAGTACAATGAGCAGTTCTTC
v_call: TRBV6-1; j_call: TRBJ2-1; clone_size: -; d_call: TRBD2; cdr3_aa: CASRSGTSSYNEQFF; cdr3_nt: TGTGCCAGCAGAAGCGGGACTAGCTCCTACAATGAGCAGTTCTTC
v_call: TRBV7-3; j_call: TRBJ2-5; clone_size: -; d_call: TRBD2; cdr3_aa: CASSAPGGVLGLAGQETQYF; cdr3_nt: TGTGCCAGCAGCGCCCCAGGCGGGGTTTTGGGACTAGCGGGACAAGAGACCCAGTACTTC
v_call: TRBV19; j_call: TRBJ1-1; clone_size: -; d_call: -; cdr3_aa: CASSLGGGITEAFF; cdr3_nt: TGTGCCAGTAGTCTCGGAGGCGGTATCACTGAAGCTTTCTTT
v_call: TRBV2; j_call: TRBJ2-1; clone_size: -; d_call: TRBD2; cdr3_aa: CASRGTSGRDEQFF; cdr3_nt: TGTGCCAGCAGGGGGACTAGCGGGAGGGATGAGCAGTTCTTC
v_call: TRBV2; j_call: TRBJ2-7; clone_size: -; d_call: TRBD1; cdr3_aa: CASSWDSSYEQYF; cdr3_nt: TGTGCCAGCAGTTGGGACAGCTCCTACGAGCAGTACTTC
v_call: TRBV18; j_call: TRBJ1-1; clone_size: -; d_call: -; cdr3_aa: CASSPPHGYTEAFF; cdr3_nt: TGTGCCAGCTCACCACCGCACGGGTACACTGAAGCTTTCTTT
v_call: TRBV11-1; j_call: TRBJ2-7; clone_size: -; d_call: -; cdr3_aa: CASSLGRTYEQYF; cdr3_nt: TGTGCCAGCAGCTTAGGGAGAACCTACGAGCAGTACTTC
v_call: TRBV7-2; j_call: TRBJ2-7; clone_size: few; d_call: -; cdr3_aa: CASIPPGSFLGEQYF; cdr3_nt: TGTGCCAGCATCCCCCCGGGGAGCTTCCTTGGCGAGCAGTACTTC
v_call: TRBV7-3; j_call: TRBJ2-5; clone_size: -; d_call: TRBD2; cdr3_aa: CASSLTSVETQYF; cdr3_nt: TGTGCCAGCAGCCTGACTAGCGTGGAGACCCAGTACTTC
v_call: TRBV27; j_call: TRBJ1-1; clone_size: -; d_call: -; cdr3_aa: CASSQAGKRQVDEAFF; cdr3_nt: TGTGCCAGCAGCCAAGCAGGGAAACGGCAAGTCGATGAAGCTTTCTTT